The 7 T cell receptor delta chains reported below all come from one sample, sequenced in a study of γδ T cells in repeated Plasmodium falciparum infection. Flow sorting of PBMC yielded separate Vgamma9/Vdelta2+ and Vdelta2-negative gammadelta T cell populations for bulk repertoire analysis. TCRdb re-called the multiplex PCR reads using CATT. The table lists 70,000 to 95,000 delta-chain clones, 1.4% to 1.5% of them singletons. Sequenced sample: gamma-delta T cells from blood. The receptors were gathered from a pool of human donors (malaria-infected and uninfected, not separated).

The chain is built from TRDV1 and TRDJ1, with D perhaps matching TRDD3 (6 bases). The J gene comes from matching the DNA to germline here; TCRdb lacks it. The V gene lost 6 bases and the J gene lost 0 bases, with 26 bases spanning the gap. The CDR3 consists of 19 residues. Germline V gene lookup returns CDR1 TSWWSYY and CDR2 QGS. CDR3 coding DNA: TGTGCTCTTGGCGGAGCCTACCCATGGGGGTTAAAGGACACCGATAAACTCATCTTT. The encoded protein is CALGGAYPWGLKDTDKLIF.

Points on this clone: It differs at one base from a far larger clone, so likely a read error. The same CDR3 arises from other DNA sequences in this sample as well. TRDV2 is the V gene, and the J gene was not called; TRDD3, as called in the table, went unchecked against the DNA. The CDR3 runs to 19 residues. Germline CDR1 reads GEAIGNYY; CDR2 reads EKD. The CDR3 DNA reads as TGTGCCTGTGACCTACTGGGGGATACTAGCTCCTGGGACACCCGACAGATGTTCTTC. This sequence encodes CACDLLGDTSSWDTRQMFF.

This clone occurred a few times. This is likely an artifact of a read error, given a far larger clone one base away. Additional DNA sequences in this sample encode the identical CDR3. The chain employs TRDV1 and TRDJ1, with TRDD3 identical over 11 bases. No J segment appears in TCRdb, so it was assigned here by matching the sequence to germline. The CDR3 is made up of 22 amino acids. The germline gives CDR1 TSWWSYY, CDR2 QGS. The DNA of the CDR3 is TGCGCTCTTGGGGAAGGGGCCTTCCTAGTCGACTGGGGGATAGATTACACCGATAAACTCATCTTT. Its translation: CALGEGAFLVDWGIDYTDKLIF.

In this sample, this clone turned up many times. The gene calls are TRDV1 and TRDJ1, with TRDD2 as a possible D gene (6 bases). TCRdb supplies no J gene; here it was assigned by aligning the nucleotide sequence to germline. Germline V CDR1 and CDR2: TSWWSYY, QGS. This CDR3 is built from 17 residues. The V gene lost 2 bases and the J gene lost 4 bases, with 20 bases spanning the gap. CDR3 protein: CALGEAFRGHRGDKLIF. CDR3 sequence (DNA): TGTGCTCTTGGGGAAGCCTTCCGAGGCCACCGGGGCGATAAACTCATCTTT.

About this clone itself: TCRdb shows a much larger clone's protein in place of this DNA's translation, and the two differ at residue 11, likely through a read error; the protein shown is translated from the DNA. The chain is built from TRDV1 and TRDJ1; D unclear. The CDR3 runs to 19 residues. V was shortened by 5 bases and J by 0 bases, with 25 bases between the two germline ends. CDR1 and CDR2 (germline): TSWWSYY, QGS. Here the CDR3 reads CALGSPKRLLRVNTDKLIF. CDR3 sequence (DNA): TGTGCTCTTGGGTCCCCTAAGCGGCTTCTCAGGGTAAACACCGATAAACTCATCTTT.

A note on this clone: The protein that TCRdb holds for this DNA derives from a much larger clone and differs from the translated DNA at residue 10, which likely indicates a read error; the protein shown here is translated from the DNA. The J gene is TRDJ2, the V gene TRDV2; a possible D gene is TRDD3 (6 bases). TCRdb gives no J gene; it was assigned here by matching the DNA to germline. The germline V gene has CDR1 GEAIGNYY and CDR2 EKD. There are 14 residues in the CDR3. CDR3 sequence reads: CACDTWGLTEQLFF. CDR3 in DNA: TGTGCCTGTGACACCTGGGGATTGACAGAACAACTCTTCTTT.

Only a few counts were recorded for this clone. This probably arose from a read error, given a far larger clone one base away. Different DNA sequences within this sample yield the same CDR3. The chain has TRDV1 and TRDJ1; 10 bases fit TRDD3. TCRdb supplies no J gene; here it was assigned by aligning the nucleotide sequence to germline. Germline loops: CDR1 TSWWSYY, CDR2 QGS. This CDR3 has 25 amino acids. The CDR3 protein is CALGVQPFPVRVLGDQDQRVDKLIF. Here the CDR3 DNA reads TGCGCTCTTGGGGTCCAGCCGTTTCCAGTCCGAGTACTGGGGGATCAGGACCAACGGGTCGATAAACTCATCTTT.